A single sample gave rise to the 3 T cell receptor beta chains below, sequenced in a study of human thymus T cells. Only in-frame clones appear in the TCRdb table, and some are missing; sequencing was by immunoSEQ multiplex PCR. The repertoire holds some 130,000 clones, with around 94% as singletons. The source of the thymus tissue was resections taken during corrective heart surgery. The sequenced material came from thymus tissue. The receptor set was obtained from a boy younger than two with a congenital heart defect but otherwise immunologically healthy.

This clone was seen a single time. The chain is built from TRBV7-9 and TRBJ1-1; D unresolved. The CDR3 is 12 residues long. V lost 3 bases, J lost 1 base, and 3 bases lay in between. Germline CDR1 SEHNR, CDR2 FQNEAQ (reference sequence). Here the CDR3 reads CASSFWNTEAFF. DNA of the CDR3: TGTGCCAGCAGCTTCTGGAACACTGAAGCTTTCTTT.

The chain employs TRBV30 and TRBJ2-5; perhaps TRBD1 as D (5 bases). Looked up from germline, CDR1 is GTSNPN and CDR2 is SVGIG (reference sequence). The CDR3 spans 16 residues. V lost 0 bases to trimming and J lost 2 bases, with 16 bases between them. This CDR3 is CAWSVQETCPQETQYF. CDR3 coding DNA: TGTGCCTGGAGTGTACAGGAAACTTGCCCACAAGAGACCCAGTACTTC.

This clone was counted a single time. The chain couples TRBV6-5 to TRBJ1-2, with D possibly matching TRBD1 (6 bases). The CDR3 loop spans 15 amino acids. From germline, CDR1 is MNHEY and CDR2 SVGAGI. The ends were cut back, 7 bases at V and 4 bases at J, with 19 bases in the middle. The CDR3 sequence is CASTDSTRGLYGYTF. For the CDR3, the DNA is TGTGCCAGCACCGACTCAACCAGGGGCCTCTATGGCTACACCTTC.